This T cell receptor (beta chain) was sequenced during a study of blood T cell repertoires in COVID-19. Study context: There were acute and convalescent COVID-19 samples, and they came from the United States, Italy and Spain.

Per the germline V gene, CDR1 is SNHLY and CDR2 is FYNNEI. Trimming stripped 2 bases from V and 4 bases from J, with 9 bases between. There are 14 residues in the CDR3. Patients of the Seattle cohort, enrolled during active infection, were followed longitudinally. Per the authors' pipeline: Amplification of reference gene primers was used by the study to estimate nucleated cell counts. Assay used: immunoSEQ multiplex PCR; TCRdb lists only in-frame clones, some missing. V and J calls plus clone size are reproduced from that table; the DNA served to infer D and trimming. Of 100,000 to 150,000 clones listed, 65% to 85% are singletons.

V usage is TRBV2 and J usage is TRBJ1-3, with no clear D. This TCR derives from a man in his thirties or forties with COVID-19, enrolled during active disease. Sequencing input: peripheral blood. The CDR3: CASSETWRGNTIYF. CDR3 nucleotide sequence: TGTGCCAGCAGTGAAACTTGGAGAGGAAACACCATATATTTT. Full variable domain (missing parts from reference TRBV2 and TRBJ1-3): EPEVTQTPSHQVTQMGQEVILRCVPISNHLYFYWYRQILGQKVEFLVSFYNNEISEKSEIFDDQFSVERPDGSNFTLKIRSTKLEDSAMYFCASSETWRGNTIYFGEGSWLTVV.